This TCR beta chain was observed in a study of cytomegalovirus exposure and HLA in healthy donors. Study context: Around 80 million unique TCRs from HLA-typed donors were held in an early data release. Most genotyped donors, 75% to 85% of more than 300, had Caucasian-associated genetic ancestry.

The CDR3 totals 14 residues. Losses at the gene ends were 4 bases for V and 5 bases for J; bases not matched to a gene: 8. The V gene's germline CDR1 is SGHRS and CDR2 YFSETQ. In the case of this clone: Its antigen is unidentified.

With 60 Vbeta and 13 Jbeta primers, the PCR was carried out. The table came from immunoSEQ multiplex PCR; TCRdb's copy has only in-frame clones and leaves some out. This table holds about 140,000 clones, roughly 73% found once. Points from the study as a whole: V segments that were indistinguishable, TRBV6-2 and TRBV6-3 among them, were omitted from analysis. There were several of the most significant clusters that appeared linked to common viral pathogens in a later analysis.

This TCR derives from a man aged 35-49 years in good health and CMV-seronegative. The J gene is TRBJ1-1, the V gene TRBV5-1; 7 bases align to TRBD1. The sequenced sample was PBMCs. In DNA form, the CDR3 reads TGCGCCAGCAGCCAGGGACAGTCGAGGACTGAAGCTTTCTTT. It specifies CASSQGQSRTEAFF.